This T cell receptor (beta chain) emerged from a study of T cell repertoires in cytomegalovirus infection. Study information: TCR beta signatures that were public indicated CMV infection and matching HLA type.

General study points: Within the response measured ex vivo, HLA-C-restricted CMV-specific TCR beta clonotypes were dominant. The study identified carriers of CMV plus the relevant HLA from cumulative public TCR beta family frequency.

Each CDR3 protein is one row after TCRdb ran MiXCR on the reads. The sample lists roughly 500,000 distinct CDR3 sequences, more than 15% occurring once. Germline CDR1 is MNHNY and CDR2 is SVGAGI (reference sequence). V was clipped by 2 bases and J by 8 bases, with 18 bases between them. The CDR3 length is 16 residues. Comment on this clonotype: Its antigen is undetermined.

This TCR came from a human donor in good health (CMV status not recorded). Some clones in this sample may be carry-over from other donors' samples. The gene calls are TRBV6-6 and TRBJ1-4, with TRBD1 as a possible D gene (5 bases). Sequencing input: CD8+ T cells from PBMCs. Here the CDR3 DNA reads TGTGCCAGCAGTTACGCCCGTATCAGAGAGGGGGAAAAACTGTTTTTT. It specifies CASSYARIREGEKLFF.